This T cell receptor (beta chain) was identified during a study of blood T cell repertoires in COVID-19. The repertoire was sequenced with immunoSEQ multiplex PCR; TCRdb's copy has only in-frame clones and lacks some. The sample has under 150,000 clones; 85% to 90% are singletons. The germline V and J ends were trimmed by 4 bases and 5 bases, with 16 bases remaining between them. This CDR3 comprises 15 residues. Germline V CDR1 and CDR2: SGDLS, YYNGEE. What was sequenced was peripheral blood. This clonotype originated in a woman aged 50 to 60 with acute or convalescent COVID-19. The rearrangement joins TRBV9 to TRBJ1-5, with D possibly being TRBD1 (6 bases). CDR3 residues: CASSPSGGLDQPQHF. The CDR3 region has the DNA TGTGCCAGCAGCCCCTCCGGGGGGCTTGATCAGCCCCAGCATTTT.